This entry concerns a single T cell receptor (beta chain). The sample originates from a study of blood T cells in healthy people across ages. Trimming removed 1 base from V and 0 bases from J, with 12 bases in between. This CDR3 comprises 17 residues. CDR1 and CDR2 (germline): KGHDR, SFDVKD. Through a sample-barcoded 5' primer and a J-beta primer mix, a second PCR was run for about 7 to 12 cycles. TCRdb reprocessed the 5' RACE reads with MiXCR, giving one entry per CDR3 protein. The table shows 760,000 or so distinct CDR3 sequences, with 20% to 25% occurring only once. A further study also used this sample, focusing on T cells of mothers and their children.

The J gene is TRBJ2-1, the V gene TRBV24-1; D remains ambiguous. The material sequenced was blood. The receptor was isolated from a boy younger than 18 in good health. As DNA, the CDR3 is TGTGCCACCAGTGATTTTCGGAGCAGGAACTCCTACAATGAGCAGTTCTTC. Encoded protein: CATSDFRSRNSYNEQFF.